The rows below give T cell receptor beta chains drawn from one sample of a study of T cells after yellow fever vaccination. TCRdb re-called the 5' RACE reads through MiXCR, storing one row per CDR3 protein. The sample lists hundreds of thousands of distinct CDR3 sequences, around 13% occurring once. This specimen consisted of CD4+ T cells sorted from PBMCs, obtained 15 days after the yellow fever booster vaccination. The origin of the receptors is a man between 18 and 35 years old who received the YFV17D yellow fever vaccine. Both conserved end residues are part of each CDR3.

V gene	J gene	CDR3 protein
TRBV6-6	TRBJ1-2	CASSPPLVGYTF
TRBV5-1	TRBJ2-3	CASRKLPPTDTQYF
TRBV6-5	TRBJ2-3	CASRSTTDTQYF
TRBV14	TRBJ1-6	CASSRAGGSSPLHF
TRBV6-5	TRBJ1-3	CASSYEQDLSGNTIYF
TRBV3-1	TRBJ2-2	CASSQRLAGARTGELFF
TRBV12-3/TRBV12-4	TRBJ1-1	CASSLSGGDEAFF
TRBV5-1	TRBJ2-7	CASSLGTSIVYEQYF
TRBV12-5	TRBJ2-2	CASGRTSGGDTGELFF
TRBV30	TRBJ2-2	CAWSVGLATTGELFF
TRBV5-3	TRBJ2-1	CLRGGNKGQFF
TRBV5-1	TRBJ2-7	CASSYTDRGEQYF
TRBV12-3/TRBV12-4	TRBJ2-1	CASRSGPQWDEQFF
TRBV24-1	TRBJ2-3	CATGIAGATDTQYF
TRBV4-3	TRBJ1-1	CASSPHLTGTLVDTEAFF
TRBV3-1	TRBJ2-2	CASSLRSTGELFF
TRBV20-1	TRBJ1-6	CSARPGISPLHF
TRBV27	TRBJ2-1	CASSPRGTGISAYSYNEQFF
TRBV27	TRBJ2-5	CASSFGRVTLETQYF
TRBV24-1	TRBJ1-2	CATSDNTLYGYTF
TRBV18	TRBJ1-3	CASSPNGPGQGSGNTIYF
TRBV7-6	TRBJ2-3	CASSLSGGGADTQYF
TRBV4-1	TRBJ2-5	CASSQRGAYQETQYF
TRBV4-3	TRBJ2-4	CASSQDATTKNIQYF
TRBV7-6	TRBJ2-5	CASSLVCSGGSETQYF
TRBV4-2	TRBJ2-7	CASSQDVDRYYEQYF
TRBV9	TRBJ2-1	CASSVAVAGGPWIF
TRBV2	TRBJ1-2	CATTQQGANGYTF
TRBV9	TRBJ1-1	CASSAPFGQGINTEAFF
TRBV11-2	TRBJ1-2	CASSLSVGMIDTF
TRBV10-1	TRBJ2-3	CASSESTWVGTQYF
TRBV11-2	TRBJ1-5	CASSLVGLIYSNQPQHF
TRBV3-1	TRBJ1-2	CASSPMALALYGYTF
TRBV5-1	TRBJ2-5	CASSSRDGTPRETQYF
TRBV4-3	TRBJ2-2	CASSQLVLNTGELFF
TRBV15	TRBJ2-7	CATSGQGLPYEQYF
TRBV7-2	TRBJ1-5	CASSLRPTVEGVF
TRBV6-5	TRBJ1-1	CASSYSHNTEAFF
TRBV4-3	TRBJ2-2	CASSRTSNTGELFF